This T cell receptor beta chain came from a study of beta chain features in type 1 diabetes (dated by TCRdb to the late 2010s). General notes on the study: Mean age, gender distribution, total cell number and subset yield did not differ between patients and healthy donors. A total of approximately 100 million sorted cells were examined across all samples, and the number of cells per subset was strongly correlated with RNA yield. The study compared TCRB repertoires of sorted circulating CD4+ T cell subsets between recently diagnosed type 1 diabetes patients and matched healthy donors. Regulatory and stem cell-like memory subsets were obtained from only 8 patients and about 8 healthy donors, while naive and central memory subsets were obtained from all 30 or so donors. Study-wide findings and limitations: At VDJ recombination sites, patients with type 1 diabetes made fewer insertions and deleted more nucleotides, a pattern implying thymic rearrangement abnormalities. A moderate but significant shortening of TCRB CDR3 length was observed in type 1 diabetes patients in all four CD4+ subsets. Shorter templates might be favored by PCR, yet because patient and control samples were amplified and corrected together, any such skew would affect both groups equally. Naive, central memory and regulatory TCRB repertoires appeared more similar among patients than among healthy donors. HLA sub-analyses involved small numbers of individuals, so any influence of HLA type on TCRB rearrangement remained unresolved. Because cDNA rather than genomic DNA was sequenced, highly expressing activated cells could have been over-represented, although no difference in activation and CD3 levels was found between groups.

The entire isolated RNA was reverse transcribed using the High Capacity cDNA Reverse Transcription Kit, and thus expressed TCRB transcripts were sequenced. Naive, central memory and regulatory T cell samples underwent deep immunoSEQ sequencing, averaging around 4 million total reads per sample. Sorted cells were lysed in RLT buffer, and RNA was extracted using DNase-treated RNeasy Micro or Mini kits according to cell number. To prevent cross-contamination, each cell subset was processed individually, whereas patient and healthy donor samples were processed jointly. Using the immunoSEQ multiplex PCR, TCRB sequences were amplified from cDNA into 87-bp fragments spanning the CDR3 region. Sequencing of the amplicons was performed on the Illumina HiSeq platform. The study's own analysis went as follows. PCR bias was corrected computationally using synthetic template baselines, and reads within Hamming distance 2 were collapsed, with unmergeable singletons discarded. Reads were aligned against IMGT so that V, D and J genes, CDR3 length and insertions or deletions at six rearrangement sites could be assigned. Within each subset, clonotype counts were normalized to sorted cell number, after which true diversity and Gini coefficients were computed with the tcR R package. The overlap coefficient, calculated on TCRB nucleotide sequences, was used to measure repertoire sharing. Out-of-frame TCRB sequences from naive cells were analyzed as a proxy for the pre-selection repertoire. TCRdb carries this immuneACCESS record with in-frame sequences only. Its versions omit some clonotypes, under half of them owing to an unresolved V gene in the studies checked, with the rest unexplained. The D gene and trimming were derived from the DNA, and the V and J assignments and clone size from that table. In this sample the table shows roughly 500,000 clones, approximately 31% of which occur a single time. The top ten clones comprise around 0.065% of the sample.

Via the germline V gene, CDR1 is SGHTA and CDR2 FQGNSA. Taken from cysteine to phenylalanine, the CDR3 has 15 residues. Only the CDR3 portion is preserved as DNA: 45 bases, with reading frame beginning at the first base. The germline ends are 13 bases apart after V is trimmed by 3 bases and J by 2 bases. From each donor, a single peripheral blood sample of around 120 mL on average was drawn into heparinised tubes. A BD FACSAria II and a panel including CD45RO, CCR7, CD25, CD127, CD95 and CD27 were used to sort naive, central memory, regulatory and stem cell-like memory CD4+ T cells. All sorted populations exceeded 95% purity. PBMCs were isolated right away by Lymphoprep density gradient centrifugation and were stained directly, without culture. To minimize batch effects, samples were stained and sorted in pairs, one healthy donor with one patient per experiment. Worth noting for this clone: This receptor's antigen is unknown. No qualities accompany the bases; no much larger clone lies one base away.

The chain joins TRBV7-2 to TRBJ2-5; too little of a D gene remains to name it. The specimen sequenced was naive CD4+ T cells from blood. Explained via the paper, the cell subset or site label denotes: true naive CD4+ T cells. The origin of this receptor is a young man in good health. The nucleotide sequence reads TGTGCCAGCAGCTTTGGGTCTACCCGGCAAGAGACCCAGTACTTC. This gives the protein CASSFGSTRQETQYF.